The 28 T cell receptor beta chains in this list originate from one sample, sequenced in a study of shared clonotypes between healthy human individuals. The method was immunoSEQ multiplex PCR; TCRdb's version includes in-frame clones alone and lacks a portion of them. The sample lists about 2.3 million clones, around 93% seen once, with 0.37% in the top ten. Sequencing was done on a sample of naive CD4+ T cells from PBMCs. Specified subset: CD45RA+ positively selected. The source is a man younger than 35 in good health. Some clones in this sample may be carry-over from other donors' samples.

This chain links TRBV29-1 with TRBJ2-7; the D is unclear. V was shortened by 4 bases and J by 3 bases, with 7 bases between the two germline ends. The length of the CDR3 is 11 residues. Germline V gene lookup returns CDR1 SQVTM and CDR2 ANQGSEA. In DNA form, the CDR3 reads TGCAGCGTTGGTACCGACTACGAGCAGTACTTC. Translation: CSVGTDYEQYF.

The chain combines TRBV6-6 with TRBJ1-2, with D possibly being TRBD1 (5 bases). Per germline, CDR1 MNHNY and CDR2 SVGAGI (reference sequence). Trimming stripped 6 bases from V and 1 base from J, with 18 bases between. CDR3 length equals 16 residues. CDR3 loop: CASRGRVFNLNYGYTF. CDR3 DNA sequence: TGTGCCAGCAGGGGCAGGGTGTTTAACCTTAACTATGGCTACACCTTC.

The chain couples TRBV28 to TRBJ2-1; the match to TRBD2 covers 13 bases. Trimming removed 8 bases from V and 1 base from J; junction bases left unmatched: 2. The CDR3 runs 15 residues. Germline loops: CDR1 MDHEN, CDR2 SYDVKM. CDR3 region: CASGLAGVSYNEQFF. The CDR3 coding sequence is TGTGCCAGCGGACTAGCGGGAGTGTCCTACAATGAGCAGTTCTTC.

For the CDR3, the DNA is TGTGCCAGCAGCTTAGATGGGCTAGCGAATAGTGAGCAGTTCTTC. It translates to CASSLDGLANSEQFF. The V and J genes are TRBV11-2 and TRBJ2-1; D perhaps matches TRBD2 (6 bases). Trimming took off 0 bases at V and 9 bases at J, with 15 bases between the two ends. The CDR3 runs to 15 residues. Germline CDR1 is SGHAT and CDR2 is FQNNGV.

The J gene is TRBJ2-1, the V gene TRBV18; no reliable D call. Germline V gene lookup returns CDR1 KGHSH and CDR2 LQKENI. This CDR3 region has 18 residues. V gave up 1 base and J gave up 7 bases, with 23 bases separating them. In DNA form, the CDR3 reads TGTGCCAGCTCACCACTGCCGAACCTGGCCGCCCCTAATAATGAGCAGTTCTTC. Protein product: CASSPLPNLAAPNNEQFF.

The V call is TRBV5-1, the J call TRBJ2-7; 8 positions agree with TRBD1. The CDR3 is 14 amino acids. Trimming cost V 2 bases and J 5 bases; bases outside gene matches: 6. Germline CDR1 reads SGHRS; CDR2 reads YFSETQ. The CDR3 nucleotides are TGCGCCAGCAGCTTTGGACAGGGAAACGACGAGCAGTACTTC. This sequence encodes CASSFGQGNDEQYF. The complete variable domain, with remaining parts taken from reference TRBV5-1 and TRBJ2-7, reads KAGVTQTPRYLIKTRGQQVTLSCSPISGHRSVSWYQQTPGQGLQFLFEYFSETQRNKGNFPGRFSGRQFSNSRSEMNVSTLELGDSALYLCASSFGQGNDEQYFGPGTRLTVT.

This chain connects TRBV27 to TRBJ2-2; TRBD2 might be the D (6 bases). Per the germline V gene, CDR1 is MNHEY and CDR2 is SMNVEV (reference sequence). The length of the CDR3 is 16 residues. Trimming stripped 8 bases from V and 3 bases from J, with 19 bases between. This CDR3 reads CASRSAGRVHTGELFF. The CDR3 region has the DNA TGTGCCAGCCGCTCCGCGGGGCGGGTGCACACCGGGGAGCTGTTTTTT.

The table lists this clone with a few counts. DNA for the CDR3: TGTGCCAGCTCCTTAGGGACGGGTGCTAACTATGGCTACACCTTC. Protein sequence: CASSLGTGANYGYTF. The chain employs TRBV18 and TRBJ1-2, with D tentatively TRBD1 (5 bases). The CDR3 has 15 amino acids. Trimming stripped 6 bases from V and 0 bases from J, with 14 bases between. Per germline, CDR1 KGHSH and CDR2 LQKENI.

V gene TRBV18 combines with J gene TRBJ2-5, with D unclear. The CDR3 loop spans 14 amino acids. Germline CDR1 is KGHSH and CDR2 is LQKENI. V lost 1 base and J lost 3, with 9 bases in between. The CDR3 region is CASSPQGVEETQYF. CDR3 nucleotide sequence: TGTGCCAGCTCACCACAGGGTGTAGAAGAGACCCAGTACTTC.

This chain links TRBV6-6 with TRBJ1-1; D remains unclear. The ends were cut back, 5 bases at V and 1 base at J, with 8 bases in the middle. This CDR3 has 13 amino acids. Germline V gene lookup returns CDR1 MNHNY and CDR2 SVGAGI (reference sequence). The CDR3: CASSRAGNTEAFF. Here the CDR3 DNA reads TGTGCCAGCAGTCGAGCAGGGAACACTGAAGCTTTCTTT.

The chain joins TRBV5-1 to TRBJ2-4; D may match TRBD1 or TRBD2 (5 bases each). V lost 4 bases and J lost 8, with 13 bases in between. The CDR3 has 13 residues. Germline V gene data show CDR1 as SGHRS and CDR2 as YFSETQ. The CDR3 region has the DNA TGCGCCAGCAGCGCAGGGACCGGAGACATTCAGTACTTC. It codes for CASSAGTGDIQYF.

This clone occurred once. V gene TRBV19 combines with J gene TRBJ1-5; tentative D call: TRBD1 (6 bases). CDR1 is LNHDA, CDR2 SQIVND, per germline (reference sequence). The CDR3 loop spans 15 amino acids. Trimming left V 0 bases short and J 5 bases short, with 11 bases between. For the CDR3, the DNA is TGTGCCAGTAGTATAGATTCCACAGGGTATCAGCCCCAGCATTTT. The encoded protein is CASSIDSTGYQPQHF. The complete variable domain, with remaining parts taken from reference TRBV19 and TRBJ1-5, reads DGGITQSPKYLFRKEGQNVTLSCEQNLNHDAMYWYRQDPGQGLRLIYYSQIVNDFQKGDIAEGYSVSREKKESFPLTVTSAQKNPTAFYLCASSIDSTGYQPQHFGDGTRLSIL.

This clone has just one count. A read error may account for a junction end that differs from germline. The gene calls are TRBV5-4 and TRBJ2-6; D is possibly TRBD1 (5 bases). The length of the CDR3 is 14 residues. From germline, CDR1 is SGHNT and CDR2 YYREEE (reference sequence). CDR3 protein: CASSQDVGVNVLTF. The CDR3 DNA reads as TGTGCCAGCAGCCAAGACGTAGGGGTCAACGTCCTGACTTTC.

V is TRBV19 and J is TRBJ2-1; 12 positions agree with TRBD2. V lost 3 bases, J lost 8 bases, and 5 bases stayed unmatched. The germline CDR1 and CDR2 sequences are LNHDA and SQIVND (reference sequence). The CDR3 extends over 15 amino acids. CDR3 sequence (DNA): TGTGCCAGTAGTATGCTAGCGGGAGGGGCTGATGAGCAGTTCTTC. It translates to CASSMLAGGADEQFF.

This clone was seen more than once but under ten times. Additional DNA sequences in this sample encode the identical CDR3. The chain joins TRBV5-1 to TRBJ1-1, with TRBD1 identical over 8 bases. Germline V gene sequence: CDR1 SGHRS, CDR2 YFSETQ. Losses at the gene ends were 2 bases for V and 2 bases for J; bases not matched to a gene: 2. The CDR3 extends over 14 amino acids. In nucleotides, the CDR3 is TGCGCCAGCAGCTTCGGACAGGGAAACACTGAAGCTTTCTTT. It translates to CASSFGQGNTEAFF.

The chain carries TRBV5-1 and TRBJ1-1; D unresolved. The CDR3 is 15 residues long. V was shortened by 6 bases and J by 4 bases, with 19 bases between the two germline ends. The germline V gene has CDR1 SGHRS and CDR2 YFSETQ. This CDR3 reads CASTSQADIPTEAFF. In DNA form, the CDR3 reads TGCGCCAGCACCTCCCAGGCAGATATCCCCACTGAAGCTTTCTTT.

This chain uses TRBV7-9 with TRBJ1-2; 9 positions agree with TRBD1. The CDR3 totals 15 residues. V was pared by 5 bases and J by 0 bases, with 4 bases of the junction left unmatched. Germline V gene sequence: CDR1 SEHNR, CDR2 FQNEAQ (reference sequence). The CDR3 coding sequence is TGTGCCAGCAGCCCAAGACAGGGGGCTAACTATGGCTACACCTTC. It specifies CASSPRQGANYGYTF.

This rearrangement joins TRBV28 to TRBJ1-2; TRBD1 agrees at 7 bases. Trimming removed 5 bases from V and 4 bases from J; junction bases left unmatched: 4. The CDR3 has 13 amino acids. Germline V gene data show CDR1 as MDHEN and CDR2 as SYDVKM. The CDR3 DNA reads as TGTGCCAGCAGTCAAACAGGGGCCTATGGCTACACCTTC. Its translation is CASSQTGAYGYTF.

V is TRBV7-2 and J is TRBJ1-1; no definite D call. CDR1 and CDR2 from the germline V gene are SGHTA and FQGNSA. This CDR3 contains 14 residues. Trimming left V 3 bases short and J 0 bases short, with 8 bases between. CDR3 sequence reads: CASSFKTVNTEAFF. CDR3 sequence (DNA): TGTGCCAGCAGCTTCAAAACAGTGAACACTGAAGCTTTCTTT.

The rearrangement links TRBV5-5 to TRBJ1-4, with D possibly being TRBD1 (5 bases). The germline V and J ends were trimmed by 0 bases and 4 bases, with 10 bases remaining between them. Germline V CDR1 and CDR2: SGHKS, YYEKEE (reference sequence). The CDR3 contains 15 residues. This chain's CDR3 is CASSLDRRYNEKLFF. CDR3 in DNA: TGTGCCAGCAGCTTGGACAGGCGATATAATGAAAAACTGTTTTTT.

The chain recombines TRBV18 with TRBJ2-5; 11 bases are a match to TRBD2. Germline loops: CDR1 KGHSH, CDR2 LQKENI. The CDR3 sequence is 15 residues long. Germline trimming cut 4 bases from V and 2 bases from J; bases unmatched to any gene: 3. CDR3 amino acids: CASSRTSGGQETQYF. CDR3 coding DNA: TGTGCCAGCTCACGAACTAGCGGGGGACAAGAGACCCAGTACTTC.

CDR3 sequence (DNA): TGTGCCAGCAGCCCCCAAGGGACAGGGGGTTACACTGAAGCTTTCTTT. Protein sequence: CASSPQGTGGYTEAFF. J is TRBJ1-1 and V is TRBV7-2; 11 bases fit TRBD1. The V gene's germline CDR1 is SGHTA and CDR2 FQGNSA. CDR3 size: 16 residues. V trimming: 5 bases; J trimming: 3 bases; junction bases outside the gene matches: 8.

The rearrangement joins TRBV5-1 to TRBJ1-2, with D perhaps TRBD1 (6 bases). Germline V lookup: CDR1 SGHRS, CDR2 YFSETQ. Trimming took off 4 bases at V and 6 bases at J, with 16 bases between the two ends. The length of the CDR3 is 14 residues. This CDR3 is CASSTGQIQHGYTF. In DNA, the CDR3 is TGCGCCAGCAGCACCGGACAGATCCAGCATGGCTACACCTTC.

V gene TRBV6-1 combines with J gene TRBJ1-1; D not certain. The CDR3 extends over 10 amino acids. Germline V gives CDR1 MNHNS, CDR2 SASEGT. V gave up 8 bases and J gave up 9 bases, with 10 bases separating them. The CDR3 nucleotides are TGTGCCAGCTCCGGGGAGAAAGCTTTCTTT. As protein: CASSGEKAFF.

V and J are TRBV10-2 and TRBJ1-3; D unclear. Trimming removed 8 bases from V and 0 bases from J, with 14 bases in between. There are 15 residues in the CDR3. The V gene's germline CDR1 is WSHSY and CDR2 SAAADI. CDR3 sequence reads: CASRSGRSSGNTIYF. The CDR3 DNA reads as TGCGCCAGCCGTTCGGGTCGGAGCTCTGGAAACACCATATATTTT.

The chain combines TRBV19 with TRBJ2-5; the D gene could be TRBD1 or TRBD2 (6 bases each). This CDR3 region has 17 residues. V lost 3 bases, J lost 1 base, and 18 bases lay in between. CDR1 LNHDA and CDR2 SQIVND come from the germline V gene (reference sequence). As DNA, the CDR3 is TGTGCCAGTAGTATCAGGCCCGTCGGGGGCCCCCAAGAGACCCAGTACTTC. It encodes CASSIRPVGGPQETQYF.

The sample holds one count of this clone. The chain employs TRBV18 and TRBJ2-7, with D hard to call. Germline V gene data show CDR1 as KGHSH and CDR2 as LQKENI. CDR3 length: 14 residues. The germline V and J ends were trimmed by 5 bases and 0 bases, with 11 bases remaining between them. DNA for the CDR3: TGTGCCAGCTCAGCCTCGTCGATCTCCTACGAGCAGTACTTC. Amino acid sequence: CASSASSISYEQYF.

This chain links TRBV4-2 with TRBJ1-1; D is perhaps TRBD1 (5 bases). CDR3 length: 14 amino acids. Trimming took off 4 bases at V and 3 bases at J, with 12 bases between the two ends. Per germline, CDR1 LGHNA and CDR2 YNFKEQ. As DNA, the CDR3 is TGTGCCAGCAGCCGGACAACCGGGGACACTGAAGCTTTCTTT. Protein sequence: CASSRTTGDTEAFF.